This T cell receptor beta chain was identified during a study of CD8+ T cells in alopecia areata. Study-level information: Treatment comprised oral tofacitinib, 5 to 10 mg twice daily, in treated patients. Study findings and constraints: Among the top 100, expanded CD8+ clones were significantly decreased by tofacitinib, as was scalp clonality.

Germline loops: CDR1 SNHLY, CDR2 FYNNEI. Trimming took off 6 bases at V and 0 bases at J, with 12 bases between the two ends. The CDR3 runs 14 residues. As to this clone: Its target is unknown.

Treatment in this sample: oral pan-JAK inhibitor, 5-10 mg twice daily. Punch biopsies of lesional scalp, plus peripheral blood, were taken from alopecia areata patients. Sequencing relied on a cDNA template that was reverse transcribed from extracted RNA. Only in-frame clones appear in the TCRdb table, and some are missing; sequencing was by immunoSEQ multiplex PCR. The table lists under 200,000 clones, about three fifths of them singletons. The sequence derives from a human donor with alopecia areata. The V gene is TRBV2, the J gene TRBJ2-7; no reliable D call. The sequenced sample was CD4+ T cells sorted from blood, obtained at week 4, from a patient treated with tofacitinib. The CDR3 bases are TGTGCCAGCAGAGAGGATGGAAGCTCCTACGAGCAGTACTTC. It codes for CASREDGSSYEQYF. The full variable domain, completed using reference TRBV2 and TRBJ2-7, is EPEVTQTPSHQVTQMGQEVILRCVPISNHLYFYWYRQILGQKVEFLVSFYNNEISEKSEIFDDQFSVERPDGSNFTLKIRSTKLEDSAMYFCASREDGSSYEQYFGPGTRLTVT.